Listed below are T cell receptor beta chains from one sample, sequenced in a study of beta chain features in type 1 diabetes. The repertoire was sequenced with immunoSEQ multiplex PCR; TCRdb's copy has only in-frame clones and lacks some. The sample includes 400,000 or so clones, 10% to 15% of them seen just once. The specimen sequenced was naive CD4+ T cells from blood. All receptors derive from a woman under 30 with type 1 diabetes. CDR3s leave out the opening cysteine and the closing phenylalanine or tryptophan.

j_gene: TRBJ2-1; len: 12; v_gene: TRBV29-1; CDR3aa: SAIRLAGDNEQF
j_gene: TRBJ2-2; len: 11; v_gene: TRBV11-1; CDR3aa: ASSLTDTGELF
j_gene: TRBJ2-3; len: 13; v_gene: TRBV12-5; CDR3aa: ASGPGTGSTDTQY
j_gene: TRBJ1-1; len: 9; v_gene: TRBV2; CDR3aa: ASSYNKHRT
j_gene: TRBJ1-1; len: 11; v_gene: TRBV14; CDR3aa: ASSQGQRTEAF
j_gene: TRBJ2-7; len: 13; v_gene: TRBV7-2; CDR3aa: ASLRLAGGPYEQY
j_gene: TRBJ2-3; len: 11; v_gene: TRBV2; CDR3aa: ASSDLAFDTQY
j_gene: TRBJ2-5; len: 10; v_gene: TRBV18; CDR3aa: ASSPDRETQY
j_gene: TRBJ2-5; len: 11; v_gene: TRBV7-2; CDR3aa: ASSGASSETQY
j_gene: TRBJ2-7; len: 12; v_gene: TRBV6-5; CDR3aa: ASRPVLVSYEQY
j_gene: TRBJ1-2; len: 14; v_gene: TRBV13; CDR3aa: ASSHFTGQTNYGYT
j_gene: TRBJ2-7; len: 13; v_gene: TRBV19; CDR3aa: ASSKTGNAPYEQY
j_gene: TRBJ2-3; len: 13; v_gene: TRBV4-1; CDR3aa: ASSQLAGGTDTQY
j_gene: TRBJ2-4; len: 16; v_gene: TRBV9; CDR3aa: ASSVAHGTSGGQNIQY
j_gene: TRBJ1-2; len: 17; v_gene: TRBV4-3; CDR3aa: ASSQVLRRGTGLNYGYT
j_gene: TRBJ2-7; len: 11; v_gene: TRBV29-1; CDR3aa: AVLAILSYEQY
j_gene: TRBJ1-6; len: 13; v_gene: TRBV6-5; CDR3aa: ASSYWGQGGSPLH
j_gene: TRBJ2-7; len: 14; v_gene: TRBV18; CDR3aa: ASSPPGAGGSYEQY
j_gene: TRBJ2-4; len: 13; v_gene: TRBV28; CDR3aa: ASSRTVLDKNIQY
j_gene: TRBJ1-2; len: 11; v_gene: TRBV4-1; CDR3aa: ASSPQGNYGYT
j_gene: TRBJ2-5; len: 12; v_gene: TRBV4-1; CDR3aa: ASSQGVYQETQY
j_gene: TRBJ2-3; len: 13; v_gene: TRBV7-9; CDR3aa: ASSLASDRTDTQY
j_gene: TRBJ1-6; len: 12; v_gene: TRBV4-3; CDR3aa: ASSKGPGDSPLH
j_gene: TRBJ2-7; len: 13; v_gene: TRBV25-1; CDR3aa: ASSEAGGRAYEQY
j_gene: TRBJ2-3; len: 14; v_gene: TRBV7-9; CDR3aa: ASSVLGDLFTDTQY
j_gene: TRBJ2-7; len: 12; v_gene: TRBV6-6; CDR3aa: ASTHKGGGGNRY
j_gene: TRBJ2-1; len: 11; v_gene: TRBV29-1; CDR3aa: SSGTGGENEQF
j_gene: TRBJ1-5; len: 10; v_gene: TRBV28; CDR3aa: ASTQGSQPQH
j_gene: TRBJ2-5; len: 12; v_gene: TRBV28; CDR3aa: ASSPLLRGETQY
j_gene: TRBJ1-4; len: 12; v_gene: TRBV4-3; CDR3aa: ASSQGPGGEKLF
j_gene: TRBJ2-7; len: 14; v_gene: TRBV7-2; CDR3aa: ASSLDSHTLSYEQY
j_gene: TRBJ1-5; len: 13; v_gene: TRBV4-2; CDR3aa: ASSQGSDRNQPQH
j_gene: TRBJ1-5; len: 12; v_gene: TRBV2; CDR3aa: ASSADRSNQPQH
j_gene: TRBJ1-2; len: 12; v_gene: TRBV7-9; CDR3aa: ASSPNPRDYGYT
j_gene: TRBJ2-4; len: 13; v_gene: TRBV5-1; CDR3aa: ASSLEGQGTNIQY
j_gene: TRBJ2-3; len: 12; v_gene: TRBV30; CDR3aa: AWEGQGARDTQY
j_gene: TRBJ2-7; len: 10; v_gene: TRBV7-8; CDR3aa: ATGQGSYEQY
j_gene: TRBJ2-3; len: 12; v_gene: TRBV5-8; CDR3aa: ASSLGTATDTQY
j_gene: TRBJ2-5; len: 14; v_gene: TRBV4-3; CDR3aa: ASSQAGREVGETQY
j_gene: TRBJ1-1; len: 9; v_gene: TRBV2; CDR3aa: ASTALAEAF
j_gene: TRBJ2-7; len: 11; v_gene: TRBV15; CDR3aa: ATSRGQGREQY
j_gene: TRBJ2-1; len: 12; v_gene: TRBV27; CDR3aa: ASSRDYRPNEQF
j_gene: TRBJ1-2; len: 13; v_gene: TRBV6-1; CDR3aa: ASSEVVGPNYGYT
j_gene: TRBJ2-3; len: 12; v_gene: TRBV6-5; CDR3aa: ASGDFGATDTQY
j_gene: TRBJ2-7; len: 10; v_gene: TRBV28; CDR3aa: ASSLKTSEQY
j_gene: TRBJ2-7; len: 15; v_gene: TRBV15; CDR3aa: ATSREAGTGVPYEQY
j_gene: TRBJ2-7; len: 11; v_gene: TRBV29-1; CDR3aa: SVEEGDGGVQY
j_gene: TRBJ1-1; len: 11; v_gene: TRBV30; CDR3aa: AWAHGVGFKAF
j_gene: TRBJ1-2; len: 12; v_gene: TRBV30; CDR3aa: AWSQTGASYGYT
j_gene: TRBJ1-2; len: 11; v_gene: TRBV9; CDR3aa: ASSVDGDYGYT
j_gene: TRBJ2-2; len: 15; v_gene: TRBV11-2; CDR3aa: ASSFPKRPRSTGELF
j_gene: TRBJ1-2; len: 12; v_gene: TRBV5-6; CDR3aa: ASSSRDRNYGYT